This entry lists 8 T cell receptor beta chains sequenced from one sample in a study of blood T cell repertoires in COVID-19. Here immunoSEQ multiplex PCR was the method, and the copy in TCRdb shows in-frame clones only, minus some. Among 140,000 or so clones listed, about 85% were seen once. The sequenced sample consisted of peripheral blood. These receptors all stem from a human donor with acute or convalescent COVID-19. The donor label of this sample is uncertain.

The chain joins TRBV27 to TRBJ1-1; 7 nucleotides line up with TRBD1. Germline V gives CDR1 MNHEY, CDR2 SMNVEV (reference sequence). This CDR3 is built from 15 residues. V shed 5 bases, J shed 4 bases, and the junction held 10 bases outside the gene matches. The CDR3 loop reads CASSPLGGGGTEAFF. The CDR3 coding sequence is TGTGCCAGCAGTCCACTCGGAGGGGGCGGCACTGAAGCTTTCTTT.

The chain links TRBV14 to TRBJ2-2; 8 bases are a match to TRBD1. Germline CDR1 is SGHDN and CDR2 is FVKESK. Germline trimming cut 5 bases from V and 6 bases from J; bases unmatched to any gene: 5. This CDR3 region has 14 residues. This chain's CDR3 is CASSTTGVAGELFF. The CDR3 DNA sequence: TGTGCCAGCAGCACGACAGGGGTTGCCGGGGAGCTGTTTTTT.

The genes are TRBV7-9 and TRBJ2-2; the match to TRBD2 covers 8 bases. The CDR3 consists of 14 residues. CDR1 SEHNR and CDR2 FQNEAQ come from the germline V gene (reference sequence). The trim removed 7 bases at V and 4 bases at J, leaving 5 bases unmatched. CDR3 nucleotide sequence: TGTGCCAGCAAAAATAGCGGGATCACCGGGGAGCTGTTTTTT. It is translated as CASKNSGITGELFF.

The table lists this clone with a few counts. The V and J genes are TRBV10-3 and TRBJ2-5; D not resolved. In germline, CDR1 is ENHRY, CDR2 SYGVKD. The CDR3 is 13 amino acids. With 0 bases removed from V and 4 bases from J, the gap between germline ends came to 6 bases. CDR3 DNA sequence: TGTGCCATCAGTGAGTCATTTCGAGAGACCCAGTACTTC. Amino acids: CAISESFRETQYF.

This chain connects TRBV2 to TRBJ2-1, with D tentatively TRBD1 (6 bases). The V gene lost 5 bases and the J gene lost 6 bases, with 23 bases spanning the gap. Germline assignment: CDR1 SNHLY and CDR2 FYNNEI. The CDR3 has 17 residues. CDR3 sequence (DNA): TGTGCCAGCAGTTCAAGACTACAGGGTTCCTTTAGCAATGAGCAGTTCTTC. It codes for CASSSRLQGSFSNEQFF.

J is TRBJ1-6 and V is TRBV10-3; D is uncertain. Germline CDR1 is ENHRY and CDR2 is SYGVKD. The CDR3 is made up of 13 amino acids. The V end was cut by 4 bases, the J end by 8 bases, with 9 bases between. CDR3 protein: CAISADTYSPLHF. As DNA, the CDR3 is TGTGCCATCAGTGCTGACACCTATTCACCCCTCCACTTT.

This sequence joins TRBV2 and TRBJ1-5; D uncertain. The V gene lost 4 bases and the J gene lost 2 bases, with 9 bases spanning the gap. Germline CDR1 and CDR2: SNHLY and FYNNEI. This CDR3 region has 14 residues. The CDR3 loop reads CASSAELGNQPQHF. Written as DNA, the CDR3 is TGTGCCAGCAGTGCCGAGTTGGGCAATCAGCCCCAGCATTTT.

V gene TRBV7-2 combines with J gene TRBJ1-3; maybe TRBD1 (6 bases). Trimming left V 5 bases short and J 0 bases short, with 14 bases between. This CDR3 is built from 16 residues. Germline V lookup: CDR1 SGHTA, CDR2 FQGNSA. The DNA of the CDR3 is TGTGCCAGCAGCAAATACAGGACAGACTCTGGAAACACCATATATTTT. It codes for CASSKYRTDSGNTIYF. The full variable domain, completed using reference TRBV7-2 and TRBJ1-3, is GAGVSQSPSNKVTEKGKDVELRCDPISGHTALYWYRQSLGQGLEFLIYFQGNSAPDKSGLPSDRFSAERTGGSVSTLTIQRTQQEDSAVYLCASSKYRTDSGNTIYFGEGSWLTVV.